The next 13 T cell receptor beta chains were all read from a single sample in a study of T-cell reconstitution after alpha-beta-depleted transplantation in children. Preparation of the TCRbeta library was carried out with unique molecular identifiers. TCRdb redid the calling of the PCR reads with MiXCR, one entry per CDR3 protein. The sample carries about 980,000 distinct CDR3 sequences, about 31% recorded once. The sample consisted of PBMCs, mostly from graft donor cells, taken 360 days after TCRalphabeta/CD19-depleted stem cell transplant. The receptors were sampled from a boy younger than two who had a stem cell transplant for SCID, so the T cells may come from the graft donor.

The chain joins TRBV29-1 to TRBJ2-1, with 9 nucleotides matching TRBD2. Trimming cost V 1 base and J 3 bases; bases outside gene matches: 7. Germline-derived CDR1 and CDR2 are SQVTM and ANQGSEA. The length of the CDR3 is 16 residues. CDR3 DNA: TGCAGCGTTGAAGGGGGGCGGGGGGGCATCTACAATGAGCAGTTCTTC. Encoded protein: CSVEGGRGGIYNEQFF.

This clonotype was seen a handful of times. This rearrangement joins TRBV29-1 to TRBJ1-4; D unresolved. V gave up 4 bases and J gave up 5 bases, with 8 bases separating them. CDR1 and CDR2 from the germline V gene are SQVTM and ANQGSEA. This CDR3 spans 12 amino acids. The CDR3 nucleotides are TGCAGCGTTGTTAACTCCAATGAAAAACTGTTTTTT. Translating it yields CSVVNSNEKLFF.

This clonotype was seen at least ten times. The rearrangement links TRBV14 to TRBJ2-2; D not resolved. The V gene's germline CDR1 is SGHDN and CDR2 FVKESK. The CDR3 is made up of 14 amino acids. V was pared by 2 bases and J by 1 base, with 5 bases between. Here the CDR3 reads CASSQSLNTGELFF. The CDR3 DNA is TGTGCCAGCAGCCAATCCCTGAACACCGGGGAGCTGTTTTTT. Full variable domain (rest looked up from reference TRBV14 and TRBJ2-2): EAGVTQFPSHSVIEKGQTVTLRCDPISGHDNLYWYRRVMGKEIKFLLHFVKESKQDESGMPNNRFLAERTGGTYSTLKVQPAELEDSGVYFCASSQSLNTGELFFGEGSRLTVL.

V is TRBV6-2 or TRBV6-3 and J is TRBJ1-1; D is unresolved. Germline V lookup: CDR1 MNHEY, CDR2 SVGEGT. V lost 3 bases to trimming and J lost 6 bases, with 17 bases between them. The CDR3 runs to 15 residues. CDR3 in DNA: TGTGCCAGCAGTTATTCGACCGGCCCTGGGTCTGAAGCTTTCTTT. Translating gives CASSYSTGPGSEAFF.

This chain uses TRBV4-1 with TRBJ2-5; TRBD2 aligns across 7 bases. Germline V lookup: CDR1 MGHRA, CDR2 YSYEKL. CDR3 length: 14 residues. V was pared by 6 bases and J by 5 bases, with 9 bases of the junction left unmatched. The CDR3 nucleotides are TGCGCCAGCAGTCGGACTAGAATGGGGGAGACCCAGTACTTC. Protein: CASSRTRMGETQYF.

The V gene is TRBV20-1, the J gene TRBJ1-3; no clear D. Deletions cut 4 bases from V and 4 bases from J, with 14 bases between. Germline assignment: CDR1 DFQATT and CDR2 SNEGSKA (reference sequence). CDR3 length: 14 residues. The DNA of the CDR3 is TGCAGTGCTACCCGACGGAAAGGAGGAAACACCATATATTTT. This gives the protein CSATRRKGGNTIYF.

The genes are TRBV11-2 and TRBJ2-3; 7 nucleotides line up with TRBD2. J lost 2 bases, V lost 5 bases, and 4 bases had no gene match. The CDR3 consists of 14 residues. Germline V gives CDR1 SGHAT, CDR2 FQNNGV. The DNA of the CDR3 is TGTGCCAGCAGCATCGGGACTACCACAGATACGCAGTATTTT. Translated, it gives CASSIGTTTDTQYF. The variable domain in full, completed from reference TRBV11-2 and TRBJ2-3, reads EAGVAQSPRYKIIEKRQSVAFWCNPISGHATLYWYQQILGQGPKLLIQFQNNGVVDDSQLPKDRFSAERLKGVDSTLKIQPAKLEDSAVYLCASSIGTTTDTQYFGPGTRLTVL.

This rearrangement joins TRBV18 to TRBJ1-1; D uncertain. V lost 3 bases to trimming and J lost 5 bases, with 10 bases between them. CDR1 KGHSH and CDR2 LQKENI come from the germline V gene. The CDR3 totals 13 residues. CDR3 coding DNA: TGTGCCAGCTCACCCGCCGGAGGGACTGAAGCTTTCTTT. It specifies CASSPAGGTEAFF.

The rearrangement links TRBV20-1 to TRBJ2-5; 8 nucleotides agree with TRBD1. This CDR3 is built from 12 residues. Germline V gene lookup returns CDR1 DFQATT and CDR2 SNEGSKA (reference sequence). Here the CDR3 reads CGRQGLRQTQYF. The CDR3 DNA reads TGCGGGAGACAGGGGCTGAGACAGACCCAGTACTTC.

The V and J genes are TRBV12-3 or TRBV12-4 and TRBJ2-7; TRBD2 is a possible D gene (7 bases). The CDR3 has 12 amino acids. V was cut by 7 bases and J by 6 bases, with 13 bases left in between. CDR3 amino acids: CASTLGGGEQYF. The CDR3 DNA is TGTGCCAGCACCCTAGGGGGGGGCGAGCAGTACTTC.

This clonotype was seen more than once but under ten times. V gene TRBV5-1 combines with J gene TRBJ1-1; D gene ambiguous. Germline CDR1 is SGHRS and CDR2 is YFSETQ. Trimming pared 0 bases from V and 4 bases from J, leaving 13 bases between. The CDR3 totals 15 residues. CDR3 amino acids: CASSLDQTPSTEAFF. Here the CDR3 DNA reads TGCGCCAGCAGCTTGGATCAGACCCCGAGCACTGAAGCTTTCTTT.

This clonotype was found many times. The chain has TRBV5-1 and TRBJ2-5; D may be TRBD1 or TRBD2 (6 bases each). This CDR3 has 16 residues. V lost 2 bases and J 2 bases, leaving 16 bases between the germline ends. Germline CDR1 SGHRS, CDR2 YFSETQ. The CDR3 DNA reads as TGCGCCAGCAGCTTTATCACCGGGGGCCCTCAAGAGACCCAGTACTTC. Translated, it gives CASSFITGGPQETQYF.

The chain has TRBV5-1 and TRBJ1-1; D is perhaps TRBD1 (6 bases). V lost 4 bases, J lost 5 bases, and 21 bases lay in between. Germline loops: CDR1 SGHRS, CDR2 YFSETQ. The CDR3 extends over 16 amino acids. The DNA for the CDR3 is TGCGCCAGCAGCGGGGGCCCGGGCTCTGGTGGGACTGAAGCTTTCTTT. Its protein is CASSGGPGSGGTEAFF.